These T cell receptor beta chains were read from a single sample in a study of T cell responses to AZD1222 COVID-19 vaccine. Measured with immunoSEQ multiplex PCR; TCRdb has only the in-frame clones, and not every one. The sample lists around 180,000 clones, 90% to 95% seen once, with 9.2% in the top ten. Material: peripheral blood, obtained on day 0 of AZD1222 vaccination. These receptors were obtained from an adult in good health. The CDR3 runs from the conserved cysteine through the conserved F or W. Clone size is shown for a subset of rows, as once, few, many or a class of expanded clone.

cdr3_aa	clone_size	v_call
CASSYDRNYGYTF	.	TRBV6-2/TRBV6-3
CASSLVVSYEQYF	once	TRBV11-2
CASSIDTGKNIQYF	.	TRBV19
CASSYSTRLGYGYTF	.	TRBV6-2/TRBV6-3
CASSGSGEGYNEQFF	.	TRBV13
CASSLTGFYEQYF	.	TRBV28
CASSLEGDRGGGYTF	.	TRBV28
CSVEDPQGEGSNEQFF	.	TRBV29-1
CAISAASWGRHEAFF	.	TRBV19
CASSKATSPLTYEQYF	once	TRBV19
CASSLKGSSYEQYF	.	TRBV5-4
CASSRTGMQFF	.	TRBV5-6